The rows below give T cell receptor beta chains drawn from one sample of a study of Graves' ophthalmopathy and Graves' hyperthyroidism. From the multiplex PCR reads, TCRdb called clonotypes with MiXCR, one entry per CDR3 protein. Of 900,000 to 1,200,000 distinct CDR3 sequences listed, roughly two fifths are singletons. The material sequenced was peripheral blood or thyroid tissue (not recorded which). These TCRs come from an adult man with Graves' hyperthyroidism. The CDR3 runs from the conserved cysteine through the conserved F or W. Fields, in order: V gene, clone size, J gene, D gene, CDR3 protein, CDR3 DNA. The D gene is left open where the match is weak. Not every row has a clone size; where given, it reads once, few, many or a size class.

V: TRBV7-2
size: .
J: TRBJ2-2
D: .
CDR3: CASSQRGGELFF
DNA: TGTGCCAGCAGCCAGAGGGGGGGGGAGCTGTTTTTT

V: TRBV5-1
size: .
J: TRBJ2-7
D: .
CDR3: CASSLNQGGDEQYF
DNA: TGTGCCAGCAGCTTGAATCAGGGCGGAGACGAGCAGTACTTC

V: TRBV10-2
size: .
J: TRBJ1-1
D: .
CDR3: CASSEDGKGDTEAFF
DNA: TGCGCCAGCAGTGAGGACGGCAAAGGGGATACTGAAGCTTTCTTT

V: TRBV15
size: .
J: TRBJ2-5
D: TRBD2
CDR3: CATSRTGGDLQETQYF
DNA: TGTGCCACCAGCAGAACGGGAGGGGATCTTCAAGAGACCCAGTACTTC

V: TRBV10-2
size: .
J: TRBJ1-2
D: .
CDR3: CASSEPDSENYGYTF
DNA: TGCGCCAGCAGTGAGCCGGACAGCGAAAACTATGGCTACACCTTC

V: TRBV29-1
size: .
J: TRBJ1-4
D: .
CDR3: CSAVRDGGAFGEKLFF
DNA: TGCAGCGCCGTGCGGGATGGGGGCGCCTTTGGTGAAAAACTGTTTTTT

V: TRBV9
size: many
J: TRBJ1-6
D: TRBD1
CDR3: CASSSRTGAASPLHF
DNA: TGTGCCAGCAGCTCCCGGACAGGGGCGGCGTCACCCCTCCACTTT

V: TRBV20-1
size: many
J: TRBJ1-1
D: TRBD1
CDR3: CSARRAGGVGTEAFF
DNA: TGCAGTGCTAGGAGGGCAGGGGGCGTGGGGACTGAAGCTTTCTTT

V: TRBV15
size: .
J: TRBJ2-7
D: TRBD1
CDR3: CATSPWDRPAGEQYF
DNA: TGTGCCACCAGCCCTTGGGACAGGCCGGCTGGCGAGCAGTACTTC

V: TRBV20-1
size: many
J: TRBJ1-5
D: .
CDR3: CSAGRGKDQPQHF
DNA: TGCAGTGCGGGACGGGGAAAAGATCAGCCCCAGCATTTT

V: TRBV30
size: .
J: TRBJ2-6
D: .
CDR3: CAWSVSHSGANVLTF
DNA: TGTGCCTGGAGTGTATCGCACTCTGGGGCCAACGTCCTGACTTTC

V: TRBV7-9
size: many
J: TRBJ2-7
D: TRBD2
CDR3: CASSLGGGGAGEQYF
DNA: TGTGCCAGCAGCTTAGGAGGCGGGGGGGCCGGCGAGCAGTACTTC

V: TRBV15
size: many
J: TRBJ1-6
D: .
CDR3: CATQGIYNSPLHF
DNA: TGTGCCACTCAGGGAATCTATAATTCACCCCTCCACTTT

V: TRBV9
size: .
J: TRBJ1-1
D: .
CDR3: CASSAGDNEQGCFTEAFF
DNA: TGTGCCAGCAGCGCAGGGGACAATGAGCAGGGTTGTTTCACTGAAGCTTTCTTT

V: TRBV5-1
size: .
J: TRBJ2-7
D: TRBD1
CDR3: CASSPRQGSLEQYF
DNA: TGCGCCAGCAGCCCCCGACAGGGATCTCTCGAGCAGTACTTC

V: TRBV7-9
size: many
J: TRBJ1-2
D: .
CDR3: CASSPTEVVGNYGYTF
DNA: TGTGCCAGCAGTCCGACCGAGGTGGTGGGGAACTATGGCTACACCTTC

V: TRBV7-9
size: .
J: TRBJ1-3
D: .
CDR3: CASSPSGGSSGNTIYF
DNA: TGTGCCAGCAGCCCCTCCGGGGGGAGCTCTGGAAACACCATATATTTT

V: TRBV15
size: .
J: TRBJ1-1
D: .
CDR3: CAASSLPPHAEAFF
DNA: TGTGCCGCCAGCAGCTTGCCCCCTCACGCTGAAGCTTTCTTT

V: TRBV20-1
size: few
J: TRBJ1-2
D: .
CDR3: CSARQDFNRAVNVIVYGYTF
DNA: TGCAGTGCTAGGCAGGACTTCAACAGGGCTGTTAATGTGATTGTCTATGGCTACACCTTC

V: TRBV7-9
size: .
J: TRBJ2-7
D: .
CDR3: CASSRAGTPSYEQYF
DNA: TGTGCCAGCAGCCGTGCGGGGACTCCTTCCTACGAGCAGTACTTC

V: TRBV29-1
size: once
J: TRBJ2-5
D: TRBD2
CDR3: CSSGLAGGQETQYF
DNA: TGCAGCAGTGGACTAGCGGGGGGGCAAGAGACCCAGTACTTC

V: TRBV7-2
size: once
J: TRBJ2-7
D: TRBD1
CDR3: CASSVQGQINTEQYF
DNA: TGTGCCAGCAGCGTACAGGGACAGATTAACACCGAGCAGTACTTC

V: TRBV19
size: few
J: TRBJ2-3
D: .
CDR3: CASSEWDSRTDTQYF
DNA: TGTGCCAGTAGTGAGTGGGACTCACGCACAGATACGCAGTATTTT

V: TRBV2
size: many
J: TRBJ1-4
D: .
CDR3: CASGIFRGELFF
DNA: TGTGCCAGTGGCATCTTCAGGGGTGAACTGTTTTTT

V: TRBV19
size: .
J: TRBJ2-7
D: TRBD2
CDR3: CASKGFSGAHAEQYF
DNA: TGTGCCAGTAAAGGTTTTAGCGGGGCGCACGCGGAGCAGTACTTC

V: TRBV20-1
size: many
J: TRBJ1-5
D: .
CDR3: CSAREAQNQPQHF
DNA: TGCAGTGCTAGAGAGGCTCAGAATCAGCCCCAGCATTTT

V: TRBV5-1
size: many
J: TRBJ1-1
D: .
CDR3: CASSLGTGNTEAFF
DNA: TGTGCCAGCAGCTTAGGAACAGGTAACACTGAAGCTTTCTTT